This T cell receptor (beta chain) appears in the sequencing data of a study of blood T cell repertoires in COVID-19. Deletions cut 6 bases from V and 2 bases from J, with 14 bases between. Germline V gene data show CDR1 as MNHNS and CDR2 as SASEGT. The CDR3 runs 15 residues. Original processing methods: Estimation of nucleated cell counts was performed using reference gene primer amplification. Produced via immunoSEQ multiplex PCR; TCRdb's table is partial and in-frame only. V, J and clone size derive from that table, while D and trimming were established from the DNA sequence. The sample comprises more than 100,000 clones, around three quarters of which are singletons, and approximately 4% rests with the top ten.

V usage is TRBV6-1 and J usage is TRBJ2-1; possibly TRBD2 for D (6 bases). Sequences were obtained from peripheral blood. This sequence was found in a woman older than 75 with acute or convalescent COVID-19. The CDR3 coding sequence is TGTGCCAGCAGCTTCACTAGCTCGACCTACAATGAGCAGTTCTTC. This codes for CASSFTSSTYNEQFF.